A single sample gave rise to the 30 T cell receptor beta chains below, sequenced in a study of T cell clonotyping in hematopoietic cell transplantation. Here immunoSEQ multiplex PCR was the method, and the copy in TCRdb shows in-frame clones only, minus some. Here the sample spans about 41,000 clones, approximately 78% being singletons. This sample's time point: recipient sample about 28 days before transplant, after cytoreduction. This specimen consisted of peripheral blood mononuclear cells, obtained before stem cell transplant. The receptors here all came from a man between 60 and 75 years old with myelodysplastic syndrome. Some clones in this sample may be carry-over from other donors' samples.

CDR3 sequence reads: CASTGDTSPLNNFGYYFHPAFF. The CDR3 coding sequence is TGTGCCAGCACTGGGGACACAAGCCCTCTGAACAACTTTGGTTACTACTTCCATCCAGCTTTCTTT. The chain combines TRBV2 with TRBJ1-1, with D maybe TRBD1 (6 bases). CDR3 length: 22 amino acids. The germline V gene has CDR1 SNHLY and CDR2 FYNNEI. V lost 7 bases and J 10 bases, leaving 46 bases between the germline ends.

The chain has TRBV7-8 and TRBJ2-3, with TRBD2 identical over 8 bases. Germline CDR1 is SGHVS and CDR2 is FQNEAQ. This CDR3 is built from 16 residues. The ends lost 6 bases at V and 5 bases at J; junction bases unmatched: 13. CDR3 loop: CASSKSPASGLDTQYF. The CDR3 bases are TGTGCCAGCAGTAAAAGCCCCGCTAGCGGGCTAGATACGCAGTATTTT.

This rearrangement joins TRBV27 to TRBJ2-7; the match to TRBD1 covers 7 bases. The CDR3 has 15 residues. CDR1 is MNHEY and CDR2 is SMNVEV in the germline V gene (reference sequence). V gave up 5 bases and J gave up 2 bases; unmatched junction bases: 9. The CDR3 DNA reads TGTGCCAGCAGTCCCCTCGGGACAGAAGCCTACGAGCAGTACTTC. It encodes CASSPLGTEAYEQYF.

The table lists this clone with a few counts. This rearrangement joins TRBV7-2 to TRBJ1-2; D call uncertain. Per germline, CDR1 SGHTA and CDR2 FQGNSA. The CDR3 has 13 amino acids. Trimming took off 5 bases at V and 5 bases at J, with 12 bases between the two ends. CDR3 nucleotides: TGTGCCAGCAGCCCCGGGCAGGAATATGGCTACACCTTC. Translating gives CASSPGQEYGYTF.

The rearrangement uses TRBV7-2 and TRBJ1-1; tentative D call: TRBD1 (5 bases). Germline assignment: CDR1 SGHTA and CDR2 FQGNSA. The length of the CDR3 is 13 residues. The ends were cut back, 3 bases at V and 4 bases at J, with 9 bases in the middle. CDR3 sequence (DNA): TGTGCCAGCAGCTTGACAGTAGGCACTGAAGCTTTCTTT. Its translation is CASSLTVGTEAFF.

The chain recombines TRBV14 with TRBJ1-1; perhaps TRBD1 as D (5 bases). The germline V gene has CDR1 SGHDN and CDR2 FVKESK. This CDR3 contains 12 residues. The ends were cut back, 4 bases at V and 8 bases at J, with 11 bases in the middle. In nucleotides, the CDR3 is TGTGCCAGCAGCCTCCGGGGGATGGAAGCTTTCTTT. As protein: CASSLRGMEAFF.

V usage is TRBV4-3 and J usage is TRBJ2-2; 12 bases are shared with TRBD2. Germline V gene sequence: CDR1 LGHNA, CDR2 YSLEER. With 2 bases clipped from V and 0 bases from J, the junction kept 4 bases outside the gene matches. The CDR3 length is 18 residues. CDR3 sequence reads: CASSQRTSGETNTGELFF. CDR3 coding DNA: TGCGCCAGCAGCCAAAGGACTAGCGGGGAAACGAACACCGGGGAGCTGTTTTTT.

This clone was seen only once. The chain uses TRBV6-6 and TRBJ2-3; D is ambiguous. The V end was cut by 5 bases, the J end by 6 bases, with 12 bases between. The germline CDR1 and CDR2 sequences are MNHNY and SVGAGI (reference sequence). The CDR3 runs 13 residues. The CDR3 loop is CASSQNPGDTQYF. The CDR3 coding sequence is TGTGCCAGCAGTCAAAACCCCGGGGATACGCAGTATTTT.

The chain uses TRBV7-2 and TRBJ2-7; 11 bases map to TRBD2. V lost 2 bases, J lost 2 bases, and 11 bases stayed unmatched. The CDR3 spans 18 residues. Per germline, CDR1 SGHTA and CDR2 FQGNSA. CDR3 residues: CASSLRSLAGGSTYEQYF. The CDR3 nucleotides are TGTGCCAGCAGCTTACGTAGTCTAGCGGGGGGATCTACCTACGAGCAGTACTTC.

The V call is TRBV14, the J call TRBJ1-2, with D uncertain. Trimming took off 5 bases at V and 4 bases at J, with 20 bases between the two ends. Germline CDR1 and CDR2: SGHDN and FVKESK. The CDR3 totals 16 residues. The CDR3 region has the DNA TGTGCCAGCAGCGGCCCCCTCGGAAGGGTTAGCTATGGCTACACCTTC. Translation gives CASSGPLGRVSYGYTF.

The chain carries TRBV29-1 and TRBJ1-4; no clear D. This CDR3 spans 11 amino acids. Trimming took 3 bases from V and 8 from J, leaving 7 bases between them. Germline V gene sequence: CDR1 SQVTM, CDR2 ANQGSEA. The DNA for the CDR3 is TGCAGCGTTGAGGCTCGGGAAAAACTGTTTTTT. The encoded protein is CSVEAREKLFF.

The count of this clone is one. The chain carries TRBV5-8 and TRBJ2-5; D might be TRBD1 (6 bases). Germline V gene data show CDR1 as SGHTS and CDR2 as YDEGEE. Trimming pared 0 bases from V and 6 bases from J, leaving 12 bases between. The CDR3 covers 14 residues. The CDR3 DNA follows: TGTGCCAGCAGCTTGGAACAGGGTACGAAGACCCAGTACTTC. This gives the protein CASSLEQGTKTQYF. The variable domain in full, completed from reference TRBV5-8 and TRBJ2-5, reads EAGVTQSPTHLIKTRGQQATLRCSPISGHTSVYWYQQALGLGLQFLLWYDEGEERNRGNFPPRFSGRQFPNYSSELNVNALELEDSALYLCASSLEQGTKTQYFGPGTRLLVL.

The gene calls are TRBV5-1 and TRBJ1-2; TRBD1 might be the D (5 bases). Deletions cut 0 bases from V and 4 bases from J, with 10 bases between. CDR1 SGHRS and CDR2 YFSETQ come from the germline V gene. The length of the CDR3 is 14 residues. Here the CDR3 reads CASSLVVGVYGYTF. The DNA for the CDR3 is TGCGCCAGCAGCTTGGTGGTGGGGGTCTATGGCTACACCTTC.

In its sample, this clone was seen once. This sequence joins TRBV14 and TRBJ2-5; 9 bases are shared with TRBD1. This CDR3 region has 18 residues. CDR1 is SGHDN and CDR2 is FVKESK in the germline V gene. Trimming cost V 1 base and J 5 bases; bases outside gene matches: 14. CDR3 residues: CASSQVGYRDRDGETQYF. The CDR3 nucleotides read TGTGCCAGCAGCCAAGTCGGCTATCGGGACAGGGATGGGGAGACCCAGTACTTC.

This chain joins TRBV7-2 and TRBJ2-5; D unresolved. Germline V gene data show CDR1 as SGHTA and CDR2 as FQGNSA. V was trimmed by 1 base and J by 1 base, leaving 10 bases between them. The CDR3 spans 15 residues. The CDR3, as DNA: TGTGCCAGCAGCTTAGGTTCCGCTCGCCAAGAGACCCAGTACTTC. Its translation is CASSLGSARQETQYF.

The chain recombines TRBV15 with TRBJ2-6, with D unclear. V was shortened by 1 base and J by 2 bases, with 6 bases between the two germline ends. Germline V gene sequence: CDR1 LNHNV, CDR2 YYDKDF (reference sequence). The CDR3 runs 15 residues. CDR3 in DNA: TGTGCCACCAGCAGAGTGGCGACTGGGGCCAACGTCCTGACTTTC. This translates into CATSRVATGANVLTF. Drawing the rest from reference TRBV15 and TRBJ2-6, the complete variable domain is DAMVIQNPRYQVTQFGKPVTLSCSQTLNHNVMYWYQQKSSQAPKLLFHYYDKDFNNEADTPDNFQSRRPNTSFCFLDIRSPGLGDTAMYLCATSRVATGANVLTFGAGSRLTVL.

The chain couples TRBV28 to TRBJ2-5, with D tentatively TRBD1 or TRBD2 (6 bases each). V lost 6 bases, J lost 7 bases, and 15 bases lay in between. Germline-derived CDR1 and CDR2 are MDHEN and SYDVKM. The CDR3 spans 13 residues. The DNA of the CDR3 is TGTGCCAGCAGGAGGGGGGCCACACCGACCCAGTACTTC. It yields the protein CASRRGATPTQYF.

J is TRBJ1-4 and V is TRBV4-3, with TRBD1 matching 7 bases. Germline lookup yields CDR1 LGHNA and CDR2 YSLEER. The CDR3 length is 16 residues. Trimming cost V 1 base and J 0 bases; bases outside gene matches: 2. CDR3 sequence: CASSQAGGATNEKLFF. CDR3 DNA sequence: TGCGCCAGCAGCCAAGCAGGGGGAGCAACTAATGAAAAACTGTTTTTT.

The chain has TRBV6-4 and TRBJ1-4; perhaps TRBD1 as D (5 bases). V was cut by 0 bases and J by 8 bases, with 13 bases left in between. Germline CDR1 and CDR2: MRHNA and SNTAGT. The CDR3 is made up of 15 amino acids. This chain's CDR3 is CASSDSGTGHEKLFF. The CDR3 DNA reads as TGTGCCAGCAGTGACTCCGGGACTGGGCACGAAAAACTGTTTTTT.

The chain recombines TRBV7-8 with TRBJ2-1, with TRBD1 matching over 7 bases. CDR3 size: 14 residues. V trimming: 0 bases; J trimming: 7 bases; junction bases outside the gene matches: 3. CDR1 SGHVS and CDR2 FQNEAQ come from the germline V gene. Here the CDR3 reads CASSLAYRGNEQFF. DNA of the CDR3: TGTGCCAGCAGCTTAGCCTACAGGGGTAATGAGCAGTTCTTC.

Only one count was recorded for this clone. The chain couples TRBV4-3 to TRBJ2-2, with D tentatively TRBD1 (6 bases). With 3 bases removed from V and 1 base from J, the gap between germline ends came to 12 bases. CDR1 is LGHNA, CDR2 YSLEER, per germline. CDR3 size: 16 residues. The CDR3 reads CASSQAQGMNTGELFF. The CDR3, as DNA: TGCGCCAGCAGCCAGGCTCAGGGGATGAACACCGGGGAGCTGTTTTTT.

J is TRBJ1-1 and V is TRBV5-4, with 7 bases aligning to TRBD1. The CDR3 consists of 15 residues. Unmatched junction bases numbered 3, after V lost 0 bases and J lost 1 base. Germline lookup yields CDR1 SGHNT and CDR2 YYREEE (reference sequence). CDR3 coding DNA: TGTGCCAGCAGCTTGGTACACAGGGGGAACACTGAAGCTTTCTTT. Its translation is CASSLVHRGNTEAFF.

The chain links TRBV11-2 to TRBJ1-2; a possible D gene is TRBD1 (6 bases). The CDR3 consists of 13 residues. CDR1 SGHAT and CDR2 FQNNGV come from the germline V gene. V lost 5 bases to trimming and J lost 7 bases, with 14 bases between them. CDR3 in amino acids: CASSILMGAGYTF. DNA for the CDR3: TGTGCCAGCAGCATCCTGATGGGGGCTGGCTACACCTTC.

A few counts support this clone. The CDR3 DNA reads as TGTGCCAGCAGTCGGACAGGTGGAGGGAACACCATATATTTT. Amino acids: CASSRTGGGNTIYF. The chain carries TRBV25-1 and TRBJ1-3, with TRBD1 identical over 7 bases. Losses at the gene ends were 5 bases for V and 7 bases for J; bases not matched to a gene: 8. The CDR3 runs 14 residues. CDR1 is MGHDK and CDR2 is SYGVNS in the germline V gene. The whole variable domain, filled in from reference TRBV25-1 and TRBJ1-3, reads EADIYQTPRYLVIGTGKKITLECSQTMGHDKMYWYQQDPGMELHLIHYSYGVNSTEKGDLSSESTVSRIRTEHFPLTLESARPSHTSQYLCASSRTGGGNTIYFGEGSWLTVV.

This rearrangement joins TRBV19 to TRBJ2-5; D may match TRBD1 or TRBD2 (6 bases each). Trimming cost V 1 base and J 7 bases, with 13 bases left between them. This CDR3 has 14 residues. The germline V gene has CDR1 LNHDA and CDR2 SQIVND (reference sequence). CDR3 DNA: TGTGCCAGTAGTATAGGGGGGGCAGAAGCGACCCAGTACTTC. Protein sequence: CASSIGGAEATQYF.

The J gene is TRBJ2-6, the V gene TRBV19; D is possibly TRBD1 (5 bases). The CDR3 has 15 amino acids. The germline gives CDR1 LNHDA, CDR2 SQIVND (reference sequence). Trimming stripped 5 bases from V and 0 bases from J, with 8 bases between. Here the CDR3 reads CASSEQGSGANVLTF. The CDR3 DNA reads TGTGCCAGTAGTGAGCAGGGCTCTGGGGCCAACGTCCTGACTTTC.

In DNA, the CDR3 is TGTGCCAGTAGCGGAACAGGGCCTTCCTACGAGCAGTACTTC. It encodes CASSGTGPSYEQYF. V is TRBV19 and J is TRBJ2-7, with D possibly being TRBD1 (6 bases). V was pared by 6 bases and J by 1 base, with 13 bases between. There are 14 residues in the CDR3. In germline, CDR1 is LNHDA, CDR2 SQIVND (reference sequence).

V and J are TRBV6-5 and TRBJ1-2, with D tentatively TRBD1 (5 bases). CDR1 MNHEY and CDR2 SVGAGI come from the germline V gene. V was shortened by 0 bases and J by 7 bases, with 12 bases between the two germline ends. This CDR3 has 14 amino acids. CDR3 bases: TGTGCCAGCAGTTACTCGCGGGACTTTGCTGGCTACACCTTC. Encoded protein: CASSYSRDFAGYTF.

The rearrangement links TRBV5-1 to TRBJ2-2, with D unresolved. The germline CDR1 and CDR2 sequences are SGHRS and YFSETQ. This CDR3 spans 16 amino acids. Trimming took 2 bases from V and 0 from J, leaving 11 bases between them. CDR3 sequence: CASSLPRASNTGELFF. In nucleotides, the CDR3 is TGCGCCAGCAGCTTACCTAGGGCTTCGAACACCGGGGAGCTGTTTTTT.

The chain combines TRBV6-6 with TRBJ2-7; D is possibly TRBD1 (5 bases). Per the germline V gene, CDR1 is MNHNY and CDR2 is SVGAGI (reference sequence). Trimming shortened V by 0 bases and J by 4 bases, and 10 bases separated the two germline ends. The CDR3 runs to 14 residues. Here the CDR3 DNA reads TGTGCCAGCAGTTACTCCGTAGGGGTGTACGAGCAGTACTTC. Translated, it gives CASSYSVGVYEQYF.